The rows below give T cell receptor beta chains drawn from one sample of a study of breast tumors, draining lymph nodes, adjacent tissues. TCRdb independently ran MiXCR on the multiplex PCR reads; one entry per CDR3 protein. The top ten hold around 2.2% of the sample, which has under 150,000 distinct CDR3 sequences, approximately 22% seen once. Sequencing used axillary lymph node tissue. The receptors were sampled from a female donor with breast cancer. Some clones in this sample may be carry-over from other donors' samples. Both conserved end residues are part of each CDR3. Each record gives: J gene, V gene, clone size, CDR3 length, D gene, CDR3 DNA, CDR3 protein. A D gene is named only where the DNA matches it firmly. Where a row states a size, it is once, few, many or the class of an expanded clone; other rows omit it.

TRBJ2-1,TRBV20-1,many,19,TRBD2,TGCAGTGCTAGAGATAGGGCTAGCGGGGGACCCATCTCCTACAATGAGCAGTTCTTC,CSARDRASGGPISYNEQFF
TRBJ2-1,TRBV7-2,many,14,TRBD2,TGTGCCAGCAGCTTAGCGCTGGCTAGCGGGCAGCAGTTCTTC,CASSLALASGQQFF
TRBJ2-1,TRBV4-2,NA,17,TRBD2,TGTGCCAGCAGCCAAGATCCGCAGCGGGAGTCGAGCAATGAGCAGTTCTTC,CASSQDPQRESSNEQFF
TRBJ2-3,TRBV5-1,many,16,TRBD1,TGCGCCAGCAGCTTCGGGACAGCGATTCCCCCAGATACGCAGTATTTT,CASSFGTAIPPDTQYF
TRBJ2-3,TRBV20-1,many,13,NA,TGCAGTGCTAGTTTTGGAGGGTTAGATACGCAGTATTTT,CSASFGGLDTQYF
TRBJ2-4,TRBV7-8,NA,15,TRBD1,TGTGCCAGCAGCTTAGACCGGACAGGGAAAAACATTCAGTACTTC,CASSLDRTGKNIQYF
TRBJ1-2,TRBV28,few,14,TRBD1,TGTGCCGGCCAGCGGACAGGGGGCTCCTATGGCTACACCTTC,CAGQRTGGSYGYTF
TRBJ2-7,TRBV5-1,many,14,TRBD1,TGTGCCAGCAGCTTAGGGGGCTCCTCCTACGAGCAGTACTTC,CASSLGGSSYEQYF
TRBJ2-1,TRBV20-1,many,14,TRBD2,TGCAGTGCGTCAACTAGCGGGAGATTAGGTGAGCAGTTCTTC,CSASTSGRLGEQFF
TRBJ2-3,TRBV2,many,14,TRBD2,TGTGCCAGCAGGCGAGGAGCGGGGGAGGATACGCAGTATTTT,CASRRGAGEDTQYF
TRBJ1-2,TRBV7-9,NA,15,TRBD1,TGTGCCAGCAGCTTAGAGCAGGGGGCTTCGACTGGCTACACCTTC,CASSLEQGASTGYTF